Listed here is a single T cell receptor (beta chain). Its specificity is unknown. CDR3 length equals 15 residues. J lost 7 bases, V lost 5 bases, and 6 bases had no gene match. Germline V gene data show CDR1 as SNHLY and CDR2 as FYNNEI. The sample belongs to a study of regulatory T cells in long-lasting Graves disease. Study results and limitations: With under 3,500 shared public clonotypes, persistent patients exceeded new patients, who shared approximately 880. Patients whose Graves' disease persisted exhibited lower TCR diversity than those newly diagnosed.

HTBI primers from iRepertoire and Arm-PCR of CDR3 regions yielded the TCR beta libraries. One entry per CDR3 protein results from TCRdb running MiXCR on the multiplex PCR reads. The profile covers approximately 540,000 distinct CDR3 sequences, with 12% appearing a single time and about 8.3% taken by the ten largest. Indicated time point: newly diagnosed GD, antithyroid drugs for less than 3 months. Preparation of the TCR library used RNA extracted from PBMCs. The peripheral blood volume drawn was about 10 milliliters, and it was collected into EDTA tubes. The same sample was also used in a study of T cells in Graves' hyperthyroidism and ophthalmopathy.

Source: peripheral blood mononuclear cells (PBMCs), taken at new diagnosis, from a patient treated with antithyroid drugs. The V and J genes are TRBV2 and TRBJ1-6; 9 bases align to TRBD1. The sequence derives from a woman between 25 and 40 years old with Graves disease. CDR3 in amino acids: CASSSRDRDNSPLHF. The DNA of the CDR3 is TGTGCCAGCAGTTCCCGGGACAGGGACAATTCACCCCTCCACTTT.